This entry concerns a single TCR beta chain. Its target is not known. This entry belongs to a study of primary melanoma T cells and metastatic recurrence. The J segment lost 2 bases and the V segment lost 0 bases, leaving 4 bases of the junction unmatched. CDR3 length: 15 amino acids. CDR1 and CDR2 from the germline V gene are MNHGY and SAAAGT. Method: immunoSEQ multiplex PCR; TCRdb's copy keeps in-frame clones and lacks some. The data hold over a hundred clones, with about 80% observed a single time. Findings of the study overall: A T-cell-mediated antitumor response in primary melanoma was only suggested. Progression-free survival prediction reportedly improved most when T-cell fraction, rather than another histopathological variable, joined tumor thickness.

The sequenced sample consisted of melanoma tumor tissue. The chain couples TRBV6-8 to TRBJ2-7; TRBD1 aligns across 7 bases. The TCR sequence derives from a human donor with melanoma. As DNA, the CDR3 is TGTGCCAGCAGTTACTCGGGACAGCCTGCCTACGAGCAGTACTTC. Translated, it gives CASSYSGQPAYEQYF.